The TCR beta chain under discussion was sequenced for a study of identical twins. Every donor was a healthy Caucasian. This clonotype was picked up many times. The antigen is not known. TCRdb redid the calling of the 5' RACE reads with MiXCR, one entry per CDR3 protein. The sample consists of fewer than 650,000 distinct CDR3 sequences, 9.5% to 10% of them appearing once. Broader study findings: For cord blood, abundant beta clonotypes had fewer insertions, unlike memory repertoires, which showed none.

Looked up from germline, CDR1 is SGHTA and CDR2 is FQGNSA. The CDR3 sequence is 14 residues long. The V end lost 5 bases, the J end lost 3 bases, and 11 bases lay between the germline ends. These sequences were also reported in another study, on yellow fever vaccine responses in identical twins.

The origin of this receptor is a woman aged 18-30 years in good health. Sequences were obtained from PBMCs. V is TRBV7-2 and J is TRBJ2-1; D gene unclear. CDR3 amino acids: CASSLLMGYNEQFF. As DNA, the CDR3 is TGTGCCAGCAGCCTCCTAATGGGCTACAATGAGCAGTTCTTC.